Shown below are 30 T cell receptor beta chains from a single sample sequenced in a study of blood T cell repertoires in COVID-19. Measured with immunoSEQ multiplex PCR; TCRdb has only the in-frame clones, and not every one. The data contain some 220,000 clones, around 80% of them singletons. Material for sequencing was peripheral blood. These receptors came from a woman in her seventies with acute or convalescent COVID-19.

This chain connects TRBV6-1 to TRBJ2-7; D is unclear. The CDR3 has 13 residues. The V gene lost 1 base and the J gene lost 5 bases, with 9 bases spanning the gap. Germline V gene lookup returns CDR1 MNHNS and CDR2 SASEGT. This chain's CDR3 is CASSEVAGDEQYV. The CDR3 DNA reads TGTGCCAGCAGTGAAGTCGCAGGTGACGAGCAGTACGTC.

The V gene is TRBV3-1 (or the pseudogene TRBV3-2), the J gene TRBJ2-7; maybe TRBD1 (6 bases). V was pared by 6 bases and J by 5 bases, with 14 bases between. Germline lookup yields CDR1 LGHDT and CDR2 YNNKEL (reference sequence). The CDR3 length is 13 residues. CDR3 sequence reads: CASSLRDNHEQYF. CDR3 in DNA: TGTGCCAGCAGTCTCCGGGACAATCACGAGCAGTACTTC.

The gene calls are TRBV5-1 and TRBJ2-7; maybe TRBD2 (6 bases). The CDR3 is 13 amino acids. V gave up 4 bases and J gave up 7 bases, with 15 bases separating them. Germline V gives CDR1 SGHRS, CDR2 YFSETQ. The CDR3 nucleotides read TGCGCCAGCAGCCCGGAGGGAAGGTCGGAGCAGTACGTC. It codes for CASSPEGRSEQYV.

This clone came up a few times. The chain uses TRBV5-4 and TRBJ1-4; no definite D call. Trimming cost V 8 bases and J 8 bases, with 13 bases left between them. Germline V gene lookup returns CDR1 SGHNT and CDR2 YYREEE (reference sequence). The CDR3 has 12 residues. Here the CDR3 reads CASSDRGEKLFF. DNA for the CDR3: TGTGCCAGTTCAGACCGCGGGGAAAAACTGTTTTTT.

V is TRBV9 and J is TRBJ1-5; D is undetermined. CDR3 length: 15 amino acids. CDR1 is SGDLS, CDR2 YYNGEE, per germline. The ends were cut back, 0 bases at V and 0 bases at J, with 7 bases in the middle. The CDR3 here is CASSVGSYSNQPQHF. The CDR3 DNA sequence: TGTGCCAGCAGCGTAGGCAGTTATAGCAATCAGCCCCAGCATTTT. The full variable domain, with the rest looked up from reference TRBV9 and TRBJ1-5, is DSGVTQTPKHLITATGQRVTLRCSPRSGDLSVYWYQQSLDQGLQFLIQYYNGEERAKGNILERFSAQQFPDLHSELNLSSLELGDSALYFCASSVGSYSNQPQHFGDGTRLSIL.

The chain recombines TRBV18 with TRBJ1-1; D unclear. This CDR3 has 14 residues. Germline V gives CDR1 KGHSH, CDR2 LQKENI. The V end was cut by 3 bases, the J end by 4 bases, with 12 bases between. CDR3 region: CASSPSGVGTEAFF. The CDR3 DNA follows: TGTGCCAGCTCACCCTCCGGGGTAGGCACTGAAGCTTTCTTT.

The chain uses TRBV7-2 and TRBJ1-6; D is undetermined. The germline CDR1 and CDR2 sequences are SGHTA and FQGNSA. Trimming shortened V by 5 bases and J by 2 bases, and 10 bases separated the two germline ends. CDR3 length: 15 residues. As DNA, the CDR3 is TGTGCCAGCAGCCACCCCAGTGCCTATAATTCACCCCTCCACTTT. It is translated as CASSHPSAYNSPLHF.

V usage is TRBV18 and J usage is TRBJ2-5; TRBD2 might be the D (6 bases). V lost 5 bases, J lost 5 bases, and 18 bases lay in between. The length of the CDR3 is 15 residues. From germline, CDR1 is KGHSH and CDR2 LQKENI. Here the CDR3 reads CASSAQGGRPETQYF. In DNA form, the CDR3 reads TGTGCCAGCTCAGCGCAGGGAGGTCGTCCGGAGACCCAGTACTTC.

This clone came up a few times. The CDR3 coding sequence is TGCAGCGTCTGGACTAGCGGGGGGGCAAACAATGAGCAGTTCTTC. Translation: CSVWTSGGANNEQFF. The V gene is TRBV29-1, the J gene TRBJ2-1; 15 bases align to TRBD2. The junction had 5 bases not matched to a gene; V was cut back by 6 bases and J by 5 bases. CDR1 and CDR2 from the germline V gene are SQVTM and ANQGSEA. The CDR3 consists of 15 residues.

The V gene is TRBV28, the J gene TRBJ2-5; 7 bases agree with TRBD2. The CDR3 length is 12 residues. Germline V gene data show CDR1 as MDHEN and CDR2 as SYDVKM. Trimming took 4 bases from V and 9 from J; bases not matched to a gene: 5. The CDR3 nucleotides are TGTGCCAGCAGTTCCTCCCGGGGGGCCCAGTACTTC. Translating it yields CASSSSRGAQYF.

V usage is TRBV5-4 and J usage is TRBJ1-2; D might be TRBD1 (5 bases). V was shortened by 1 base and J by 8 bases, with 9 bases between the two germline ends. The V gene's germline CDR1 is SGHNT and CDR2 YYREEE (reference sequence). The CDR3 length is 12 residues. CDR3 DNA sequence: TGTGCCAGCAGCTTGTTTGGGGCGGGCTACACCTTC. Its protein is CASSLFGAGYTF.

This clone came up a few times. V is TRBV11-1 and J is TRBJ2-3; the D is unclear. V was pared by 1 base and J by 4 bases, with 12 bases between. The CDR3 runs to 15 residues. Germline V gives CDR1 SGHAT, CDR2 FQDESV (reference sequence). The CDR3 region has the DNA TGTGCCAGCAGCTTAGACTTTGATCTAGCAGATACGCAGTATTTT. It translates to CASSLDFDLADTQYF. The entire variable domain, with the rest obtained from reference TRBV11-1 and TRBJ2-3, is as follows: EAEVAQSPRYKITEKSQAVAFWCDPISGHATLYWYRQILGQGPELLVQFQDESVVDDSQLPKDRFSAERLKGVDSTLKIQPAELGDSAMYLCASSLDFDLADTQYFGPGTRLTVL.

The rearrangement uses TRBV7-9 and TRBJ1-2; D not certain. This CDR3 comprises 15 residues. Trimming cost V 1 base and J 5 bases, with 14 bases left between them. CDR1 is SEHNR and CDR2 is FQNEAQ in the germline V gene (reference sequence). CDR3 DNA sequence: TGTGCCAGCAGCTTAGGGCGGAGAGACGTGTATGGCTACACCTTC. Translation: CASSLGRRDVYGYTF.

This clone has just a few counts. This chain uses TRBV3-1 (or the pseudogene TRBV3-2) with TRBJ1-6; maybe TRBD1 (6 bases). Trimming pared 1 base from V and 7 bases from J, leaving 14 bases between. The CDR3 contains 16 residues. From germline, CDR1 is LGHDT and CDR2 YNNKEL (reference sequence). The CDR3 loop is CASSQALGHTNSPLHF. The CDR3 DNA reads as TGTGCCAGCAGCCAAGCGTTGGGACACACAAATTCACCCCTCCACTTT.

This sequence joins TRBV9 and TRBJ2-2; D uncertain. The CDR3 is 16 residues long. The germline V gene has CDR1 SGDLS and CDR2 YYNGEE. V gave up 0 bases and J gave up 5 bases, with 14 bases separating them. CDR3 in amino acids: CASSVAAYPGTGELFF. The CDR3 DNA is TGTGCCAGCAGCGTAGCGGCGTACCCCGGGACCGGGGAGCTGTTTTTT.

This clone was detected many times. The gene calls are TRBV9 and TRBJ2-7, with D possibly matching TRBD2 (6 bases). CDR1 and CDR2 (germline): SGDLS, YYNGEE. V was shortened by 0 bases and J by 5 bases, with 12 bases between the two germline ends. This CDR3 contains 14 residues. CDR3 in DNA: TGTGCCAGCAGCGTAGGCGGGGCGAGTGACGAGCAGTACTTC. As protein: CASSVGGASDEQYF.

The chain combines TRBV10-3 with TRBJ1-1; 7 bases align to TRBD1. The germline CDR1 and CDR2 sequences are ENHRY and SYGVKD. With 4 bases clipped from V and 0 bases from J, the junction kept 8 bases outside the gene matches. The CDR3 sequence is 16 residues long. The chain's CDR3 is CAISVDRASLNTEAFF. The CDR3 DNA reads as TGTGCCATCAGTGTAGACAGGGCGTCCCTGAACACTGAAGCTTTCTTT.

This chain uses TRBV3-1 (or the pseudogene TRBV3-2) with TRBJ2-1; D uncertain. The germline CDR1 and CDR2 sequences are LGHDT and YNNKEL (reference sequence). Trimming took off 0 bases at V and 9 bases at J, with 6 bases between the two ends. The CDR3 consists of 12 residues. Here the CDR3 reads CASSQESGEQFF. The CDR3 coding sequence is TGTGCCAGCAGCCAAGAATCCGGTGAGCAGTTCTTC.

The chain has TRBV25-1 and TRBJ1-6; 9 bases fit TRBD1. The CDR3 is 14 amino acids. After removal of 6 bases from V and 9 bases from J, the junction contained 6 bases not matched to a gene. Germline CDR1 MGHDK, CDR2 SYGVNS. CDR3 sequence (DNA): TGTGCCAGCAGGTGGGACAGGGACACTTCACCCCTCCACTTT. Translating gives CASRWDRDTSPLHF.

This clone was seen a single time. Other DNA sequences in this sample translate to the same CDR3. The chain links TRBV3-1 (or the pseudogene TRBV3-2) to TRBJ2-3; 11 bases are shared with TRBD2. CDR1 and CDR2 from the germline V gene are LGHDT and YNNKEL (reference sequence). The CDR3 is made up of 15 amino acids. Trimming cost V 4 bases and J 5 bases; bases outside gene matches: 5. In nucleotides, the CDR3 is TGTGCCAGCAGCCTTAGCGGGGGGGCCGAAGATACGCAGTATTTT. Its translation: CASSLSGGAEDTQYF.

The chain recombines TRBV9 with TRBJ1-1, with 8 bases lining up with TRBD1. This CDR3 is built from 13 residues. The ends lost 3 bases at V and 6 bases at J; junction bases unmatched: 4. Germline CDR1 is SGDLS and CDR2 is YYNGEE. For the CDR3, the DNA is TGTGCCAGCAGCGGGACAGGGTATGCTGAAGCTTTCTTT. Encoded protein: CASSGTGYAEAFF.

This chain connects TRBV5-8 to TRBJ2-1, with TRBD2 identical over 14 bases. The CDR3 extends over 18 amino acids. Trimming cost V 4 bases and J 6 bases; bases outside gene matches: 12. Germline CDR1 reads SGHTS; CDR2 reads YDEGEE. CDR3 DNA: TGTGCCAGCAGCCCGGGACTAGCGGGGGCCTGGGTACGCAATGAGCAGTTCTTC. It yields the protein CASSPGLAGAWVRNEQFF.

The chain carries TRBV6-5 and TRBJ2-3, with D uncertain. Germline V gene sequence: CDR1 MNHEY, CDR2 SVGAGI. The V end was cut by 3 bases, the J end by 11 bases, with 9 bases between. This CDR3 is 11 amino acids long. CDR3 region: CASSYQRRQYF. Written as DNA, the CDR3 is TGTGCCAGCAGTTATCAGAGGCGGCAGTATTTT.

This chain links TRBV18 with TRBJ1-2, with 7 bases identical to TRBD1. V lost 3 bases to trimming and J lost 0 bases; unmatched junction nucleotides: 4. The CDR3 runs to 15 residues. Per the germline V gene, CDR1 is KGHSH and CDR2 is LQKENI. DNA of the CDR3: TGTGCCAGCTCACCGGGACAGAACTCTAACTATGGCTACACCTTC. It yields the protein CASSPGQNSNYGYTF.

The chain combines TRBV24-1 with TRBJ2-1; TRBD1 is a possible D gene (6 bases). The CDR3 is made up of 12 amino acids. Germline V gene lookup returns CDR1 KGHDR and CDR2 SFDVKD. V dropped 11 bases and J dropped 12 bases, with 19 bases sitting between them. CDR3 nucleotides: TGTGCCATCTCGACAGGAGCGCCGACGCAGTTCTTC. Its translation is CAISTGAPTQFF.

CDR3 protein: CASSLTRASTDTQYF. The CDR3 region has the DNA TGTGCCAGCAGTTTGACTAGGGCGAGCACAGATACGCAGTATTTT. V and J are TRBV6-2 or TRBV6-3 and TRBJ2-3; D may be TRBD2 (6 bases). The CDR3 runs 15 residues. V lost 4 bases to trimming and J lost 0 bases, with 11 bases between them. In germline, CDR1 is MNHEY, CDR2 SVGEGT.

This rearrangement joins TRBV5-1 to TRBJ2-3; D ambiguous. The CDR3 consists of 12 residues. Looked up from germline, CDR1 is SGHRS and CDR2 is YFSETQ. Trimming took 2 bases from V and 6 from J, leaving 7 bases between them. CDR3: CASSFSRDTQYF. Written as DNA, the CDR3 is TGCGCCAGCAGCTTCTCTCGGGATACGCAGTATTTT.

This chain joins TRBV7-5 and TRBJ2-3; the table's TRBD2 call for D was not verified on the DNA. TRBV7-5 is a known pseudogene. This CDR3 spans 16 amino acids. The CDR3 DNA reads TGTGCCAGAAGCTTAGGGGTGCGGGGGACACAAGATACGCAGTATTTT. Its protein product is CARSLGVRGTQDTQYF.

The chain recombines TRBV5-8 with TRBJ2-3, with D tentatively TRBD2 (8 bases). The CDR3 has 16 residues. CDR1 and CDR2 from the germline V gene are SGHTS and YDEGEE. Trimming left V 4 bases short and J 4 bases short, with 19 bases between. This CDR3 reads CASSPRGRGAADTQYF. DNA for the CDR3: TGTGCCAGCAGCCCGAGGGGGCGGGGGGCGGCAGATACGCAGTATTTT.

The chain carries TRBV5-1 and TRBJ2-7; D possibly corresponds to TRBD1 (6 bases). Germline assignment: CDR1 SGHRS and CDR2 YFSETQ. With 4 bases removed from V and 6 bases from J, the gap between germline ends came to 14 bases. CDR3 length: 13 amino acids. For the CDR3, the DNA is TGCGCCAGCAGCGTGCAGGGGAACGGCGAGCAGTACGTC. As protein: CASSVQGNGEQYV.